This entry lists 27 T cell receptor beta chains sequenced from one sample in a study of T cells after yellow fever vaccination. A single record per CDR3 protein comes from TCRdb applying MiXCR to the 5' RACE reads. This table holds about 430,000 distinct CDR3 sequences, roughly a sixth found once. The sequencing used PBMCs, collected before the yellow fever booster vaccination. All receptors come from a man aged 18 to 35 who received the YFV17D yellow fever vaccine.

Comments on this clonotype: A much larger clone lies a single base off, so this may be a read error. This rearrangement joins TRBV4-3 to TRBJ2-7, with 9 bases lining up with TRBD2. Germline CDR1 and CDR2: LGHNA and YSLEER. This CDR3 region has 16 residues. Trimming took 0 bases from V and 0 from J; bases not matched to a gene: 3. CDR3 residues: CASSQDLAGSSYEQYF. The CDR3 bases are TGCGCCAGCAGCCAAGATCTAGCGGGGAGCTCCTACGAGCAGTACTTC.

The gene calls are TRBV7-2 and TRBJ1-5; D gene ambiguous. Trimming removed 4 bases at V and 7 bases at J, with 11 bases between. In germline, CDR1 is SGHTA, CDR2 FQGNSA. The CDR3 extends over 13 amino acids. The CDR3 here is CASSSQAQQPQHF. The CDR3 coding sequence is TGTGCCAGCAGCTCACAAGCACAGCAGCCCCAGCATTTT.

The chain recombines TRBV6-5 with TRBJ2-3; TRBD1 matches 7 bases. This CDR3 contains 15 residues. Germline V lookup: CDR1 MNHEY, CDR2 SVGAGI. V trimming: 0 bases; J trimming: 4 bases; junction bases outside the gene matches: 4. DNA of the CDR3: TGTGCCAGCAGTTACTCCCGACAGGGTTCAGATACGCAGTATTTT. The encoded protein is CASSYSRQGSDTQYF.

The DNA of the CDR3 is TGTGCCAGCAGGCAAGGACAGGCAGTCTACGAGCAGTACTTC. Amino acid sequence: CASRQGQAVYEQYF. The chain is built from TRBV6-5 and TRBJ2-7, with 7 positions matching TRBD1. The CDR3 sequence is 14 residues long. From germline, CDR1 is MNHEY and CDR2 SVGAGI. The trim removed 6 bases at V and 3 bases at J, leaving 8 bases unmatched.

The chain uses TRBV28 and TRBJ2-5; tentatively, D is TRBD1 (6 bases). Germline CDR1 is MDHEN and CDR2 is SYDVKM. The CDR3 is made up of 13 amino acids. The V end was cut by 6 bases, the J end by 2 bases, with 10 bases between. CDR3 nucleotides: TGTGCCAGCAGAACCGGACAGCAAGAGACCCAGTACTTC. Translated, it gives CASRTGQQETQYF.

This clonotype has just a few counts. The chain couples TRBV20-1 to TRBJ2-5; 8 bases match TRBD1. The V and J ends lost 2 bases and 5 bases, in that order; junction bases with no gene match: 7. Germline V gene sequence: CDR1 DFQATT, CDR2 SNEGSKA (reference sequence). CDR3 size: 14 residues. The CDR3 nucleotides are TGCAGTGCTAGAAGGACAGGGATGGGGGAGACCCAGTACTTC. Protein: CSARRTGMGETQYF.

This clonotype was seen more than once but under ten times. The chain carries TRBV6-5 and TRBJ2-1; 7 bases fit TRBD1. The germline gives CDR1 MNHEY, CDR2 SVGAGI. V gave up 0 bases and J gave up 15 bases; unmatched junction bases: 8. This CDR3 spans 13 amino acids. CDR3 protein: CASSYSGTEGRFF. The CDR3 DNA reads TGTGCCAGCAGTTACTCGGGGACAGAAGGCCGGTTCTTC.

This clonotype turned up a few times. J is TRBJ1-4 and V is TRBV7-2, with no clear D. Germline V gene data show CDR1 as SGHTA and CDR2 as FQGNSA. The CDR3 runs 14 residues. V lost 5 bases and J lost 11, with 18 bases in between. In DNA, the CDR3 is TGTGCCAGCAGCGACCCGGGGAGGCCCGAGAAACTGTTTTTT. Translated: CASSDPGRPEKLFF.

This clonotype was seen ten or more times. The chain employs TRBV5-1 and TRBJ1-2, with TRBD1 matching 7 bases. Germline lookup yields CDR1 SGHRS and CDR2 YFSETQ. The V segment lost 4 bases and the J segment 5 bases; nucleotides outside the gene matches: 8. The CDR3 totals 14 residues. CDR3 protein: CASSPGQALYGYTF. CDR3 DNA sequence: TGCGCCAGCAGCCCAGGACAGGCCCTTTATGGCTACACCTTC.

A few counts support this clonotype. The rearrangement joins TRBV7-6 to TRBJ2-5; 10 bases map to TRBD2. CDR1 and CDR2 from the germline V gene are SGHVS and FNYEAQ. The trim removed 5 bases at V and 3 bases at J, leaving 6 bases unmatched. The CDR3 totals 15 residues. The CDR3 bases are TGTGCCAGCAGCCGGACTAGCGGAAGAGAAGAGACCCAGTACTTC. Translation: CASSRTSGREETQYF. Full variable domain (rest looked up from reference TRBV7-6 and TRBJ2-5): GAGVSQSPRYKVTKRGQDVALRCDPISGHVSLYWYRQALGQGPEFLTYFNYEAQQDKSGLPNDRFSAERPEGSISTLTIQRTEQRDSAMYRCASSRTSGREETQYFGPGTRLLVL.

V and J are TRBV20-1 and TRBJ1-2; 10 positions agree with TRBD1. The junction had 5 bases not matched to a gene; V was cut back by 3 bases and J by 4 bases. CDR3 size: 14 residues. Germline CDR1 reads DFQATT; CDR2 reads SNEGSKA (reference sequence). The DNA of the CDR3 is TGCAGTGCTAGTCCCGGGACAGGGGTCTATGGCTACACCTTC. This encodes CSASPGTGVYGYTF.

The genes are TRBV12-3 or TRBV12-4 and TRBJ1-2, with D uncertain. This CDR3 spans 15 amino acids. The germline V and J ends were trimmed by 8 bases and 4 bases, with 20 bases remaining between them. The CDR3: CASSTWGSAGYGYTF. CDR3 nucleotides: TGTGCCAGCTCAACCTGGGGTAGCGCAGGCTATGGCTACACCTTC.

This clonotype was observed a handful of times. The genes are TRBV5-1 and TRBJ2-5, with TRBD1 matching 8 bases. The CDR3 is 16 amino acids. CDR1 is SGHRS and CDR2 is YFSETQ in the germline V gene. The junction had 12 bases not matched to a gene; V was cut back by 2 bases and J by 6 bases. The CDR3 nucleotides read TGCGCCAGCAGCTTCTTAAGACTGGGACAGGAGAAGACCCAGTACTTC. This gives the protein CASSFLRLGQEKTQYF.

This clonotype was seen a few times. CDR3 sequence (DNA): TGCAGTGCAGCAAACCCAGCCCCCGGAGATACGCAGTATTTT. It codes for CSAANPAPGDTQYF. The chain carries TRBV20-1 and TRBJ2-3; D is unresolved. V was trimmed by 6 bases and J by 5 bases, leaving 18 bases between them. This CDR3 contains 14 residues. Looked up from germline, CDR1 is DFQATT and CDR2 is SNEGSKA (reference sequence).

This rearrangement joins TRBV20-1 to TRBJ2-3; no clear D gene. The CDR3 is made up of 13 amino acids. Germline CDR1 is DFQATT and CDR2 is SNEGSKA (reference sequence). Trimming pared 0 bases from V and 1 base from J, leaving 5 bases between. The CDR3 DNA is TGCAGTGCTAGAGATATCCGCACAGATACGCAGTATTTT. It is translated as CSARDIRTDTQYF.

This chain connects TRBV21-1 to TRBJ2-3; no DNA check was done on the table's D call, TRBD1. TRBV21-1 has pseudogene status. The CDR3 loop spans 15 amino acids. The chain's CDR3 is CASSAQGFARDTQYF. The DNA for the CDR3 is TGTGCCAGCAGCGCACAGGGGTTCGCTCGAGATACGCAGTATTTT.

The DNA for the CDR3 is TGCAGTGCTAGAGAAACGTCGACAGTAAATCAGCCCCAGCATTTT. This gives the protein CSARETSTVNQPQHF. The gene calls are TRBV20-1 and TRBJ1-5; tentative D call: TRBD1 (5 bases). Germline lookup yields CDR1 DFQATT and CDR2 SNEGSKA (reference sequence). This CDR3 region has 15 residues. Between the trimmed V and J ends, which lost 0 bases and 4 bases, there was a span of 13 bases.

This clonotype was seen only a few times. CDR3 sequence reads: CASSLGSSRGPDTQYF. The CDR3 DNA sequence: TGTGCCAGCAGCTTAGGTTCTAGCCGGGGACCAGATACCCAGTACTTC. The chain carries TRBV7-7 and TRBJ2-5, with D possibly called TRBD1 or TRBD2 (5 bases each). Trimming removed 1 base at V and 8 bases at J, with 20 bases between. Germline loops: CDR1 SSHAT, CDR2 FNYEAQ (reference sequence). There are 16 residues in the CDR3.

In its sample, this clonotype was seen a few times. V is TRBV5-1 and J is TRBJ2-5, with TRBD2 matching 7 bases. V trimming: 5 bases; J trimming: 2 bases; junction bases outside the gene matches: 9. Germline loops: CDR1 SGHRS, CDR2 YFSETQ. The CDR3 is 15 amino acids. DNA for the CDR3: TGCGCCAGCAGTCTGGCGGGGACTAAACAAGAGACCCAGTACTTC. Its protein is CASSLAGTKQETQYF.

This clonotype has only a few counts. V and J are TRBV29-1 and TRBJ1-3, with a tentative D call TRBD1 (6 bases). This CDR3 spans 15 amino acids. V was shortened by 4 bases and J by 2 bases, with 15 bases between the two germline ends. The germline gives CDR1 SQVTM, CDR2 ANQGSEA. The CDR3: CSVAEMGGAGNTIYF. The CDR3, as DNA: TGCAGCGTTGCAGAAATGGGGGGCGCTGGAAACACCATATATTTT.

Only a few counts were recorded for this clonotype. The chain is built from TRBV7-9 and TRBJ2-7; TRBD2 matches at 10 bases. Germline loops: CDR1 SEHNR, CDR2 FQNEAQ (reference sequence). V lost 5 bases to trimming and J lost 4 bases; unmatched junction nucleotides: 14. This CDR3 comprises 17 residues. The CDR3 reads CASSPYHLAGERYEQYV. In DNA form, the CDR3 reads TGTGCCAGCAGCCCCTACCATCTAGCGGGGGAAAGGTACGAGCAGTACGTC.

The CDR3 spells CASSVGSSGANVLTF. The CDR3 bases are TGTGCCAGCAGCGTAGGGTCCTCTGGGGCCAACGTCCTGACTTTC. The chain employs TRBV9 and TRBJ2-6; unclear D gene. Trimming took off 0 bases at V and 0 bases at J, with 4 bases between the two ends. This CDR3 is built from 15 residues. In germline, CDR1 is SGDLS, CDR2 YYNGEE.

This clonotype was recorded many times. CDR3 nucleotides: TGTGCTTCACATCGGGACACCCAAGAGACCCAGTACTTC. Its translation is CASHRDTQETQYF. The chain uses TRBV6-2 or TRBV6-3 and TRBJ2-5; tentatively, D is TRBD1 (6 bases). The CDR3 runs 13 residues. Germline V gene data show CDR1 as MNHEY and CDR2 as SVGEGT.

This clonotype was detected a few times. The chain links TRBV27 to TRBJ2-3; no clear D. The CDR3 sequence is 14 residues long. Trimming left V 2 bases short and J 4 bases short, with 10 bases between. The germline CDR1 and CDR2 sequences are MNHEY and SMNVEV (reference sequence). CDR3 protein: CASSLISPADTQYF. The CDR3 nucleotides are TGTGCCAGCAGTTTAATTTCCCCGGCAGATACGCAGTATTTT.

This rearrangement joins TRBV7-2 to TRBJ2-7; TRBD2 agrees at 13 bases. Trimming cost V 6 bases and J 7 bases; bases outside gene matches: 6. From germline, CDR1 is SGHTA and CDR2 FQGNSA. The length of the CDR3 is 14 residues. In DNA form, the CDR3 reads TGTGCCAGCAGACTAGCGGGGGGGCCGGGGGAGCAGTACTTC. It specifies CASRLAGGPGEQYF.

This CDR3 reads CASSITGAYEQYV. The DNA of the CDR3 is TGTGCCAGCAGCATAACCGGAGCGTACGAGCAGTACGTC. This chain links TRBV7-8 with TRBJ2-7; D gene ambiguous. Germline CDR1 and CDR2: SGHVS and FQNEAQ. V lost 5 bases to trimming and J lost 4 bases, with 12 bases between them. The CDR3 is 13 amino acids.

V is TRBV5-1 and J is TRBJ1-2, with TRBD1 as a possible D gene (5 bases). This CDR3 has 14 amino acids. The V and J ends lost 1 base and 8 bases respectively, with 15 bases between them. Germline CDR1 is SGHRS and CDR2 is YFSETQ. The CDR3 region has the DNA TGCGCCAGCAGCTTGCAGGCGGGGGTAGACGGCTACACCTTC. Translation gives CASSLQAGVDGYTF.